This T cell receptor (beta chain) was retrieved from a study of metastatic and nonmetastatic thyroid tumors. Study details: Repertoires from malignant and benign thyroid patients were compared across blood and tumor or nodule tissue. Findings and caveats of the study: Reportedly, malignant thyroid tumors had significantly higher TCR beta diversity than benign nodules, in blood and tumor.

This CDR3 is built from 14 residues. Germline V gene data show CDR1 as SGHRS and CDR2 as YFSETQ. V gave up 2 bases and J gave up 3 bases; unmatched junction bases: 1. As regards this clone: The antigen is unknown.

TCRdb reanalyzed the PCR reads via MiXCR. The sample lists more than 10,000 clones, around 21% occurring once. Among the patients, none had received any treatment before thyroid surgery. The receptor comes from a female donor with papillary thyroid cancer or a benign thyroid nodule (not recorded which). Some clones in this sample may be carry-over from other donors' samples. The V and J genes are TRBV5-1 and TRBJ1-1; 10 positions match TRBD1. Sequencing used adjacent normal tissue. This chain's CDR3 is CASSFGTGDTEAFF. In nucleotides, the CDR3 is TGCGCCAGCAGCTTCGGGACAGGGGACACTGAAGCTTTCTTT.